The sequence of this T cell receptor beta chain was determined in a study of blood T cells in healthy people across ages (dated by TCRdb to 2014 to 2015). Regarding the research as a whole: In model experiments, template switching captured roughly one uniquely barcoded TCR beta cDNA molecule for every two T cells. Using deep sequencing normalized with unique cDNA molecular identifiers, the study measured how TCR beta repertoire diversity changes with age. Four age groups were formed from the donors: young (average 16 years), middle-aged (more than 35), aged (more than 55) and long-lived (more than 75). Donors of different ages were randomly distributed across sequencing lanes to avoid experimental bias. For two donors (one aged 18 to 29 and one aged 80 or older), the study analyzed two additional independent replicas of 1 million unique cDNA reads from the same blood draw. General conclusions and limits of the study: The CMV infection status of donors was not known, potentially confounding age-related changes in expanded clonotypes. Compared with the aged group, the long-lived group had more naive CD4+ T cells, fewer expanded clones and increased TCR diversity, suggesting age selection. Observed TCR beta diversity per million T cells fell roughly linearly with age, and a significant reduction was already apparent by age about 38. Estimates of total diversity from one million sequenced T cells were regarded as lower bounds and underestimates. Bulk unsorted PBMC profiling prevented conclusive comparison of naive and antigen-experienced compartments. A strong correlation was found between observed TCR beta diversity and the percentage of naive T cells measured by flow cytometry.

The roughly 38 donors, aged about 6 to 100 years, were systemically healthy Caucasian individuals from Russia. Each donor gave 8 to 10 milliliters of peripheral blood, drawn into EDTA-treated Vacutainer tubes. Ficoll-Paque density-gradient centrifugation was used to isolate PBMCs, with at least 6.5 million per sample. Total RNA was extracted from PBMCs with Trizol reagent, with at least 5 micrograms obtained per sample. For every donor, flow cytometry on a PBMC aliquot measured the percentage of naive CD45RAhigh/CD27high T cells. This clonotype was counted a few times. This receptor's antigen is unknown. No much larger clonotype is one base removed from it; base qualities were not supplied. Library prep was done by 5' RACE. The sequencer was an Illumina HiSeq 2500. A second roughly 6 to 12 cycle PCR used a sample-barcoded 5' primer and a J-beta primer mix. A template-switch 5' adaptor carrying 12 random nucleotides introduced a unique molecular identifier onto each TCR beta cDNA molecule. At least 3 million CDR3-containing paired-end reads were obtained from each sample. All of the RNA was converted into first-strand cDNA using the Mint cDNA synthesis kit, with a TRBC-specific oligonucleotide serving as the primer. Following uracil-DNA glycosylase treatment, a first 18-cycle PCR with universal primers M1SS and BC2_uni_R was performed on all cDNA. As for how the authors treated the data: Normalization of each sample was performed by random selection of 1 million high-quality reads, each carrying a distinct molecular identifier. Reads with shared molecular identifiers were discarded instead of being binned into consensus sequences. MiTCR, with a Q25 quality threshold and the strictest error-elimination algorithm, was used for CDR3 identification, clonotype clustering and error correction. A nonparametric unseen species model with Euler transformation was used to estimate lower-bound total TCR beta diversity. The public reads were reanalyzed by TCRdb: fastp trimming at Q25, MiXCR alignment, in-frame beta chains only. When rows share a CDR3 protein, they turn into one entry using the most common DNA and genes. These V and J calls originate from TCRdb's pipeline instead of the authors' own analysis. This sample has around 990,000 distinct CDR3 sequences in its table, and roughly two fifths of those were observed once. The top ten clones comprise roughly 13% of the sample.

This TCR came from a man aged 18 to 30 in good health. Sequencing was performed on blood.

Here is the DNA: TGTGCCATCAGTGATTCCGAGGACGGAGATTCACCCCTCCACTTT. The encoded protein is CAISDSEDGDSPLHF. The rearranged segments are TRBV10-3 and TRBJ1-6, with the D gene call left open. The germline V gene supplies CDR1 ENHRY and CDR2 SYGVKD. Taken from cysteine to phenylalanine, the CDR3 has 15 residues. Just the 45-base CDR3 DNA is kept, in frame starting at base 1. Trimming at the junction amounts to 3 bases on V and 8 bases on J, and the germline ends lie 14 bases apart.